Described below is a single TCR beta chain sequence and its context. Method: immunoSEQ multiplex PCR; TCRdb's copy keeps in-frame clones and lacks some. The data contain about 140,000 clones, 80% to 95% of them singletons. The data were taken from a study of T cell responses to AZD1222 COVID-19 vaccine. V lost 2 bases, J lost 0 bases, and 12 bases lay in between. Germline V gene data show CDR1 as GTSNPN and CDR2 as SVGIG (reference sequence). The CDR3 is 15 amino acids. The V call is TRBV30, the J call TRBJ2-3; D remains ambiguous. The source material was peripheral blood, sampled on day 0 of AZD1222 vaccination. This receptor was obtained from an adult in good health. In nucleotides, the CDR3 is TGTGCCTGGAGTCATACAGAGTCTAGCACAGATACGCAGTATTTT. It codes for CAWSHTESSTDTQYF.